These 27 T cell receptor beta chains came from one sample sequenced in a study of blood T cell repertoires in COVID-19. The protocol was immunoSEQ multiplex PCR, while the TCRdb copy is restricted to in-frame clones and leaves out a portion. The data hold tens of thousands of clones, with roughly 91% observed a single time. Source material: peripheral blood. All receptors come from a human donor in a cohort sampled during active COVID-19.

The rearrangement links TRBV7-2 to TRBJ1-1, with unresolved D. Trimming removed 1 base at V and 4 bases at J, with 13 bases between. From germline, CDR1 is SGHTA and CDR2 FQGNSA. The CDR3 contains 15 residues. As DNA, the CDR3 is TGTGCCAGCAGCTTAGGGTCGGAGAAGAGCACTGAAGCTTTCTTT. Its translation is CASSLGSEKSTEAFF. Variable domain in full (rest from reference TRBV7-2 and TRBJ1-1): GAGVSQSPSNKVTEKGKDVELRCDPISGHTALYWYRQSLGQGLEFLIYFQGNSAPDKSGLPSDRFSAERTGGSVSTLTIQRTQQEDSAVYLCASSLGSEKSTEAFFGQGTRLTVV.

This rearrangement joins TRBV30 to TRBJ1-4; the match to TRBD1 covers 7 bases. Trimming at V came to 1 base and at J to 7 bases, leaving 3 bases not matched to a gene. Germline V CDR1 and CDR2: GTSNPN, SVGIG (reference sequence). The CDR3 length is 13 residues. CDR3 in amino acids: CAWSGQGGEKLFF. DNA of the CDR3: TGTGCCTGGAGTGGACAGGGTGGTGAAAAACTGTTTTTT.

This clone has more than one count but fewer than ten. The gene calls are TRBV19 and TRBJ1-6, with D possibly TRBD1 on 5 matching bases. CDR1 and CDR2 (germline): LNHDA, SQIVND (reference sequence). The V gene lost 5 bases and the J gene lost 6 bases, with 11 bases spanning the gap. There are 14 residues in the CDR3. The CDR3 DNA reads TGTGCCAGTAGTTTGAGACAGAGTAATTCACCCCTCCACTTT. It codes for CASSLRQSNSPLHF.

The chain combines TRBV29-1 with TRBJ1-6; D might be TRBD1 (5 bases). Germline lookup yields CDR1 SQVTM and CDR2 ANQGSEA. V lost 6 bases, J lost 7 bases, and 13 bases lay in between. The CDR3 is 13 residues long. The CDR3 sequence: CSVSGGPNSPLHF. The CDR3 DNA follows: TGCAGCGTGTCCGGGGGACCAAATTCACCCCTCCACTTT.

This chain connects TRBV11-2 to TRBJ1-1; TRBD1 matches 7 bases. Germline V lookup: CDR1 SGHAT, CDR2 FQNNGV. This CDR3 region has 15 residues. The V gene end was trimmed by 3 bases and the J gene end by 4 bases; junction bases not matched to a gene: 8. Written as DNA, the CDR3 is TGTGCCAGCAGCTTGGGTACGGGACAGTCCACTGAAGCTTTCTTT. Protein product: CASSLGTGQSTEAFF.

The genes are TRBV5-1 and TRBJ2-6; 7 nucleotides line up with TRBD1. The CDR3 spans 18 residues. With V trimmed by 0 bases and J by 0 bases, 6 bases remained unmatched. The germline gives CDR1 SGHRS, CDR2 YFSETQ. Written as DNA, the CDR3 is TGCGCCAGCAGCTTGGCAGGGACAGCCAGCTCTGGGGCCAACGTCCTGACTTTC. Encoded protein: CASSLAGTASSGANVLTF.

In its sample, this clone was seen a few times. The rearrangement uses TRBV2 and TRBJ1-6; 8 nucleotides line up with TRBD1. CDR1 and CDR2 from the germline V gene are SNHLY and FYNNEI. Trimming cost V 6 bases and J 7 bases; bases outside gene matches: 8. The CDR3 has 15 amino acids. The CDR3 DNA is TGTGCCAGCAGCGCCCGGACAGGGATCAATTCACCCCTCCACTTT. Protein: CASSARTGINSPLHF.

The chain employs TRBV10-3 and TRBJ2-7; D perhaps matches TRBD2 (6 bases). Trimming removed 6 bases at V and 0 bases at J, with 12 bases between. This CDR3 is 14 amino acids long. The germline V gene encodes CDR1 ENHRY and CDR2 SYGVKD. In DNA, the CDR3 is TGTGCCATCAGGCTTACCGGGGGCTCCTACGAGCAGTACTTC. It translates to CAIRLTGGSYEQYF.

The gene calls are TRBV15 and TRBJ1-1; 9 positions match TRBD1. The germline CDR1 and CDR2 sequences are LNHNV and YYDKDF (reference sequence). Trimming took 0 bases from V and 9 from J; bases not matched to a gene: 5. This CDR3 region has 14 residues. CDR3 sequence reads: CATSREQGAVQAFF. The CDR3 nucleotides read TGTGCCACCAGCAGAGAACAGGGGGCGGTTCAAGCTTTCTTT.

The chain uses TRBV6-6 and TRBJ1-5, with D tentatively TRBD1 (5 bases). V was shortened by 6 bases and J by 2 bases, with 11 bases between the two germline ends. This CDR3 has 14 amino acids. CDR1 and CDR2 (germline): MNHNY, SVGAGI (reference sequence). DNA for the CDR3: TGTGCCAGCAGCAGGGACTTGGGCAATCAGCCCCAGCATTTT. This encodes CASSRDLGNQPQHF.

The chain uses TRBV27 and TRBJ2-7, with 7 bases identical to TRBD1. The V gene's germline CDR1 is MNHEY and CDR2 SMNVEV (reference sequence). CDR3 size: 15 residues. Trimming took 6 bases from V and 3 from J; bases not matched to a gene: 11. The CDR3 here is CASSIALRDSYEQYF. The CDR3 nucleotides are TGTGCCAGCAGCATTGCTCTCCGGGACAGCTACGAGCAGTACTTC.

The genes are TRBV7-2 and TRBJ2-1; D gene unclear. The CDR3 totals 11 residues. V was clipped by 2 bases and J by 7 bases, with 3 bases between them. The germline gives CDR1 SGHTA, CDR2 FQGNSA. CDR3 coding DNA: TGTGCCAGCAGCTTACGGAATGAGCAGTTCTTC. This encodes CASSLRNEQFF.

The chain uses TRBV11-2 and TRBJ2-1; 9 bases align to TRBD2. Germline V lookup: CDR1 SGHAT, CDR2 FQNNGV. The CDR3 consists of 15 residues. The trim removed 5 bases at V and 5 bases at J, leaving 7 bases unmatched. The CDR3 loop is CASSTPTSGDNEQFF. In DNA, the CDR3 is TGTGCCAGCAGCACACCGACTAGCGGAGACAATGAGCAGTTCTTC.

As to this clone: The junction does not match germline at one end; this may be a read error. J is TRBJ2-3 and V is TRBV30, with 9 bases identical to TRBD1. From germline, CDR1 is GTSNPN and CDR2 SVGIG (reference sequence). The CDR3 contains 14 residues. The CDR3 spells CAWRVNRGPDTQYF. The CDR3 DNA follows: TGTGCCTGGCGTGTGAACAGGGGGCCAGATACGCAGTATTTT.

J is TRBJ2-1 and V is TRBV5-8, with 7 nucleotides matching TRBD2. V dropped 7 bases and J dropped 4; count of bases not matched to a gene: 5. The CDR3 sequence is 13 residues long. Germline lookup yields CDR1 SGHTS and CDR2 YDEGEE. The CDR3 sequence: CASGDYVYNEQFF. CDR3 nucleotides: TGTGCCAGCGGGGACTATGTTTACAATGAGCAGTTCTTC.

V and J are TRBV4-1 and TRBJ2-1, with 11 bases aligning to TRBD2. CDR3 length: 16 amino acids. Germline V gene data show CDR1 as MGHRA and CDR2 as YSYEKL. Germline trimming cut 1 base from V and 5 bases from J; bases unmatched to any gene: 4. CDR3 loop: CASSQVTSGSNNEQFF. The CDR3 DNA reads as TGCGCCAGCAGCCAAGTCACTAGCGGGAGCAACAATGAGCAGTTCTTC.

The genes are TRBV6-5 and TRBJ1-2, with TRBD1 matching 7 bases. Looked up from germline, CDR1 is MNHEY and CDR2 is SVGAGI. The J segment lost 8 bases and the V segment lost 7 bases, leaving 16 bases of the junction unmatched. This CDR3 has 15 amino acids. Here the CDR3 reads CASTPDPGTVNGYTF. DNA for the CDR3: TGTGCCAGCACTCCGGATCCGGGGACAGTAAACGGCTACACCTTC.

The chain has TRBV19 and TRBJ2-3; D may be TRBD1 (5 bases). Germline-derived CDR1 and CDR2 are LNHDA and SQIVND (reference sequence). The V gene lost 4 bases and the J gene lost 1 base, with 12 bases spanning the gap. The CDR3 runs to 15 residues. In DNA, the CDR3 is TGTGCCAGTAGTACGACAGACTCCGGCACAGATACGCAGTATTTT. This encodes CASSTTDSGTDTQYF.

This clone was recorded once. In DNA form, the CDR3 reads TGTGCCAGCTCACCAGCCGGGACTAGCTTAACAGATACGCAGTATTTT. It encodes CASSPAGTSLTDTQYF. The rearrangement links TRBV18 to TRBJ2-3; 9 nucleotides match TRBD2. The CDR3 contains 16 residues. Germline CDR1 KGHSH, CDR2 LQKENI. The V segment lost 2 bases and the J segment 3 bases; nucleotides outside the gene matches: 6.

This chain uses TRBV7-2 with TRBJ2-7; no clear D gene. Trimming left V 5 bases short and J 0 bases short, with 8 bases between. Germline loops: CDR1 SGHTA, CDR2 FQGNSA. The CDR3 runs 13 residues. The CDR3 region is CASSPPSSYEQYF. CDR3 coding DNA: TGTGCCAGCAGCCCACCGAGCTCCTACGAGCAGTACTTC.

The chain links TRBV6-5 to TRBJ2-1, with 7 positions matching TRBD2. This CDR3 spans 16 amino acids. CDR1 is MNHEY and CDR2 is SVGAGI in the germline V gene. V trimming: 4 bases; J trimming: 2 bases; junction bases outside the gene matches: 8. CDR3 in DNA: TGTGCCAGCAGTTCCCAAATCGGGAGGACCTACAATGAGCAGTTCTTC. It specifies CASSSQIGRTYNEQFF.

The chain combines TRBV27 with TRBJ2-3; 14 positions agree with TRBD2. CDR1 MNHEY and CDR2 SMNVEV come from the germline V gene (reference sequence). There are 18 residues in the CDR3. V gave up 3 bases and J gave up 1 base; unmatched junction bases: 6. CDR3 loop: CASSLGTSGGSGTDTQYF. The CDR3 DNA reads as TGTGCCAGCAGTTTGGGGACTAGCGGGGGATCGGGCACAGATACGCAGTATTTT.

The V call is TRBV9, the J call TRBJ2-2, with D possibly being TRBD2 (6 bases). Trimming took off 3 bases at V and 6 bases at J, with 21 bases between the two ends. The CDR3 is 17 amino acids. In germline, CDR1 is SGDLS, CDR2 YYNGEE. CDR3 region: CASSEQVGGRVAGELFF. The CDR3 coding sequence is TGTGCCAGCAGCGAACAAGTCGGGGGTAGGGTGGCCGGGGAGCTGTTTTTT. The variable domain in full, with the rest retrieved from reference TRBV9 and TRBJ2-2, is DSGVTQTPKHLITATGQRVTLRCSPRSGDLSVYWYQQSLDQGLQFLIQYYNGEERAKGNILERFSAQQFPDLHSELNLSSLELGDSALYFCASSEQVGGRVAGELFFGEGSRLTVL.

The V call is TRBV19, the J call TRBJ2-3; 9 bases match TRBD2. The CDR3 totals 15 residues. Looked up from germline, CDR1 is LNHDA and CDR2 is SQIVND (reference sequence). Trimming took 3 bases from V and 4 from J; bases not matched to a gene: 5. The CDR3 nucleotides are TGTGCCAGTAGTATTAGGCGGGGGGGCTCAGATACGCAGTATTTT. This gives the protein CASSIRRGGSDTQYF.

The chain combines TRBV7-9 with TRBJ1-2; no clear D gene. Germline values: CDR1 SEHNR, CDR2 FQNEAQ (reference sequence). The ends were cut back, 1 base at V and 2 bases at J, with 5 bases in the middle. The CDR3 runs 13 residues. The CDR3 loop reads CASSLGGNYGYTF. CDR3 DNA sequence: TGTGCCAGCAGCTTAGGCGGAAACTATGGCTACACCTTC.

The rearrangement uses TRBV6-5 and TRBJ2-2; D perhaps matches TRBD2 (5 bases). Germline CDR1 and CDR2: MNHEY and SVGAGI. Trimming removed 7 bases from V and 0 bases from J, with 9 bases in between. The CDR3 loop spans 14 amino acids. CDR3 DNA sequence: TGTGCCAGCACCCGGGGAGCGAACACCGGGGAGCTGTTTTTT. The encoded protein is CASTRGANTGELFF.

The chain links TRBV19 to TRBJ2-5; 7 bases match TRBD1. Per germline, CDR1 LNHDA and CDR2 SQIVND (reference sequence). CDR3 length: 11 residues. The J segment lost 4 bases and the V segment lost 7 bases, leaving 0 bases of the junction unmatched. In nucleotides, the CDR3 is TGTGCCAGTACAGGGGGAGAGACCCAGTACTTC. This codes for CASTGGETQYF.